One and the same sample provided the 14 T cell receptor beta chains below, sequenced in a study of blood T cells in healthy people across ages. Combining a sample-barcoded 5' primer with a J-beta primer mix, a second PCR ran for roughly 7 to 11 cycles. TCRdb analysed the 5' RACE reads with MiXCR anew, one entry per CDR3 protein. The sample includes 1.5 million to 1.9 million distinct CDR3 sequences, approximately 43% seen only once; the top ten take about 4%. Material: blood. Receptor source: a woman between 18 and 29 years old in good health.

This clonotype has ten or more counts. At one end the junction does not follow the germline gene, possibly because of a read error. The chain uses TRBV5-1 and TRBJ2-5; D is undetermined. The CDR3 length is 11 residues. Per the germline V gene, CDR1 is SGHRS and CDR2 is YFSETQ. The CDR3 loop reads CASSAQETQYF. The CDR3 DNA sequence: TGTGCCAGCAGCGCCCAAGAGACCCAGTACTTC.

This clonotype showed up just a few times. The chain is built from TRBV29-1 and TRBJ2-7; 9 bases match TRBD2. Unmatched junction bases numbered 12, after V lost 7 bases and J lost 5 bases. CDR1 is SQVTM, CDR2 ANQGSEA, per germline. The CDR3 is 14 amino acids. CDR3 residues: CSGMNTSGFHEQYF. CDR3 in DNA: TGCAGCGGAATGAACACTAGCGGGTTCCACGAGCAGTACTTC.

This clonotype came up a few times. The CDR3 sequence: CASSLLTGTGTYEQYF. DNA of the CDR3: TGTGCCAGCAGTCTTCTTACCGGGACAGGAACCTACGAGCAGTACTTC. The chain links TRBV6-5 to TRBJ2-7; 8 bases match TRBD1. The V gene's germline CDR1 is MNHEY and CDR2 SVGAGI. CDR3 size: 16 residues. V trimming: 5 bases; J trimming: 2 bases; junction bases outside the gene matches: 11.

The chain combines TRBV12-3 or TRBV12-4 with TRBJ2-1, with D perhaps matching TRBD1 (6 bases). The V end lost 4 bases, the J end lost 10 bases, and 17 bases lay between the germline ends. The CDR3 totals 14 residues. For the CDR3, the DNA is TGTGCCAGCAGTTCCAGAGCCCGAGACAGGGAGCAGTTCTTC. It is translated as CASSSRARDREQFF.

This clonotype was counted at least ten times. The CDR3 is CASSRDLGTSGRRSYNEQFF. The CDR3 nucleotides read TGTGCCAGCAGCCGAGATCTCGGGACTAGCGGGAGAAGATCTTACAATGAGCAGTTCTTC. The V call is TRBV4-2, the J call TRBJ2-1, with 14 bases fitting TRBD2. Germline V lookup: CDR1 LGHNA, CDR2 YNFKEQ. With V trimmed by 4 bases and J by 4 bases, 15 bases remained unmatched. This CDR3 has 20 residues.

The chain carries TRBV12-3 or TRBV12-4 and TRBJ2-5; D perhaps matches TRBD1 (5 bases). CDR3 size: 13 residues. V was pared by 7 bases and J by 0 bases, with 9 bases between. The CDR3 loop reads CASTPDNQETQYF. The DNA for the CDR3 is TGTGCCAGCACCCCGGACAACCAAGAGACCCAGTACTTC.

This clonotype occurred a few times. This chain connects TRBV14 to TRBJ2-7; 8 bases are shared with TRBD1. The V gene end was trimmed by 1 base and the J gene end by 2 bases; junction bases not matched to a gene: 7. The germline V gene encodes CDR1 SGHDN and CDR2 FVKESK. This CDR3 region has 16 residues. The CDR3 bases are TGTGCCAGCAGCCAAGGCCCGGGACAGGTTACCTACGAGCAGTACTTC. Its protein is CASSQGPGQVTYEQYF.

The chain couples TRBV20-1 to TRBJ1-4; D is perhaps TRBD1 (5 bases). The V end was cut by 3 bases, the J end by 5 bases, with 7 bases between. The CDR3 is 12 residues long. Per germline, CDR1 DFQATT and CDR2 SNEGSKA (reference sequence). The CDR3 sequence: CSARGDNEKLFF. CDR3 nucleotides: TGCAGTGCTAGGGGGGACAATGAAAAACTGTTTTTT.

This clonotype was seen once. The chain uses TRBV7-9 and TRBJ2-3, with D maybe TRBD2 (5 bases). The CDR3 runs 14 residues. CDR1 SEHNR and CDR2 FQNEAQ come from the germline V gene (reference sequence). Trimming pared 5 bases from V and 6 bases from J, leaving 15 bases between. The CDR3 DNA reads TGTGCCAGCAGCCCGTACCGGGATGCGGATACGCAGTATTTT. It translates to CASSPYRDADTQYF.

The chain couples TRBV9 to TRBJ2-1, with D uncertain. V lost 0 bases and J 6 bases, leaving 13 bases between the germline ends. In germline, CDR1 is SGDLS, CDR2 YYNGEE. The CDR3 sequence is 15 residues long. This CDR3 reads CASSVDPLGGNEQFF. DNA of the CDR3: TGTGCCAGCAGCGTAGATCCCCTTGGTGGCAATGAGCAGTTCTTC.

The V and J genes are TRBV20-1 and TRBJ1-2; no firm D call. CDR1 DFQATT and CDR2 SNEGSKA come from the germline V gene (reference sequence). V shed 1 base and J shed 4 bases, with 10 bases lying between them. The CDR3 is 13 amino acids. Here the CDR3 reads CSARVSRSYGYTF. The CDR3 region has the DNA TGCAGTGCTAGAGTTTCGCGCAGCTATGGCTACACCTTC.

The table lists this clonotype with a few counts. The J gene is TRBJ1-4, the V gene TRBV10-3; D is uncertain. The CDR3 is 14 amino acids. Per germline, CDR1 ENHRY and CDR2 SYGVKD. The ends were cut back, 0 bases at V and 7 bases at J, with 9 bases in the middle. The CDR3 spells CAISESGGFEKLFF. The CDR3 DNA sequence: TGTGCCATCAGTGAGTCCGGAGGGTTTGAAAAACTGTTTTTT.

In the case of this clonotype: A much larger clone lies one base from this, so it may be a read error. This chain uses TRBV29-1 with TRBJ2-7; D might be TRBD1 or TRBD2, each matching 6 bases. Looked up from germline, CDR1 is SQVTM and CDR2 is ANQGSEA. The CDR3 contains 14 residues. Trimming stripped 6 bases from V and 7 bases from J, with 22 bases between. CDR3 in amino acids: CSVEGRDGGNEQYF. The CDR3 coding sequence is TGCAGCGTGGAGGGCAGGGATGGGGGCAATGAGCAGTACTTC.

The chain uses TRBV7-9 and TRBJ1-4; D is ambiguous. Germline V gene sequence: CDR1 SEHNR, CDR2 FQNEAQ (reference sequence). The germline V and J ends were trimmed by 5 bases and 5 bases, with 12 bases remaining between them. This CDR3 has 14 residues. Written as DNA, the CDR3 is TGTGCCAGCAGCCTTGGCGGGCAGAATGAAAAACTGTTTTTT. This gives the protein CASSLGGQNEKLFF. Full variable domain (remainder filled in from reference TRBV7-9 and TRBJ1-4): DTGVSQNPRHKITKRGQNVTFRCDPISEHNRLYWYRQTLGQGPEFLTYFQNEAQLEKSRLLSDRFSAERPKGSFSTLEIQRTEQGDSAMYLCASSLGGQNEKLFFGSGTQLSVL.